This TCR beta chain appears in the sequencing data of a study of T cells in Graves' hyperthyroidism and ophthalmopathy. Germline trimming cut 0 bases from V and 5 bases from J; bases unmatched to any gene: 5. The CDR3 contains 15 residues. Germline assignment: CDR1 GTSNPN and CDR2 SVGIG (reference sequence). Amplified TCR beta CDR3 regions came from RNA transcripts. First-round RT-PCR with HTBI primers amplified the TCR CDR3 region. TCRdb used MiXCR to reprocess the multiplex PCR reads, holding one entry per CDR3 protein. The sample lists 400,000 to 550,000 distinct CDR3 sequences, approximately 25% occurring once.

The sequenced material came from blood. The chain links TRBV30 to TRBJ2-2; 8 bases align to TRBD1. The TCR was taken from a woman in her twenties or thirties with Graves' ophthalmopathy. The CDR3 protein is CAWSVQRTGTGELFF. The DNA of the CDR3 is TGTGCCTGGAGTGTACAGAGGACAGGGACCGGGGAGCTGTTTTTT.